These 8 T cell receptor beta chains were sequenced from one sample in a study of blood T cell repertoires in COVID-19. The assay was immunoSEQ multiplex PCR, and TCRdb's table has in-frame clones only and misses some. The sample carries some 1,800 clones, 70% to 85% recorded once. The sequenced sample was peripheral blood. These receptors all come from an older man with active COVID-19.

The J gene is TRBJ2-3, the V gene TRBV10-3; TRBD1 agrees at 12 bases. J was trimmed by 5 bases and V by 10 bases; bases with no gene match: 13. The CDR3 spans 16 residues. The germline CDR1 and CDR2 sequences are ENHRY and SYGVKD. The CDR3 nucleotides read TGTGCCACCCTGGGGACAGGGGGCGATTCGGAAGATACGCAGTATTTT. It is translated as CATLGTGGDSEDTQYF.

The J gene is TRBJ1-2, the V gene TRBV18; TRBD1 aligns across 11 bases. Germline-derived CDR1 and CDR2 are KGHSH and LQKENI. V lost 3 bases and J lost 5; bases outside the gene matches: 2. The CDR3 runs to 14 residues. Here the CDR3 DNA reads TGTGCCAGCTCACCCGGGACAGGGGGTTATGGCTACACCTTC. Encoded protein: CASSPGTGGYGYTF.

This rearrangement joins TRBV9 to TRBJ2-6; D is ambiguous. The CDR3 loop spans 15 amino acids. The germline V and J ends were trimmed by 2 bases and 1 base, with 7 bases remaining between them. Germline V gene sequence: CDR1 SGDLS, CDR2 YYNGEE. The DNA of the CDR3 is TGTGCCAGCAGCGTCGGGTTTTCTGGGGCCAACGTCCTGACTTTC. This codes for CASSVGFSGANVLTF.

The chain links TRBV11-2 to TRBJ2-7; the match to TRBD2 covers 9 bases. With 3 bases clipped from V and 2 bases from J, the junction kept 5 bases outside the gene matches. Germline V gene data show CDR1 as SGHAT and CDR2 as FQNNGV. The CDR3 extends over 15 amino acids. The CDR3 nucleotides read TGTGCCAGCAGCTTGACAGCGGGGGGTCCCTACGAGCAGTACTTC. It is translated as CASSLTAGGPYEQYF.

In its sample, this clone ranks as large (0.1 to 1%). The chain has TRBV7-2 and TRBJ2-3, with 10 nucleotides matching TRBD2. Germline V gene data show CDR1 as SGHTA and CDR2 as FQGNSA. This CDR3 is built from 16 residues. V was clipped by 4 bases and J by 2 bases; unmatched bases: 6. CDR3 loop: CASSSDSGGITDTQYF. CDR3 nucleotide sequence: TGTGCCAGCAGCTCGGATAGCGGGGGGATCACAGATACGCAGTATTTT.

This clone is a singleton in its sample. The V gene is TRBV6-6, the J gene TRBJ2-7; 9 bases match TRBD2. Germline-derived CDR1 and CDR2 are MNHNY and SVGAGI (reference sequence). Trimming took 4 bases from V and 1 from J; bases not matched to a gene: 5. This CDR3 is 15 amino acids long. CDR3 loop: CASSSSGRLSYEQYF. Here the CDR3 DNA reads TGTGCCAGCAGTTCCAGCGGGAGGCTTTCCTACGAGCAGTACTTC.

This chain links TRBV11-2 with TRBJ2-5; 13 bases map to TRBD2. CDR3 length: 17 amino acids. V shed 1 base, J shed 7 bases, and the junction held 9 bases outside the gene matches. From germline, CDR1 is SGHAT and CDR2 FQNNGV. CDR3 DNA sequence: TGTGCCAGCAGCTTAGGGACTAGCGGGGGCCTCGCAGGGACCCAGTACTTC. Protein sequence: CASSLGTSGGLAGTQYF.

V and J are TRBV7-3 and TRBJ2-1, with 8 bases lining up with TRBD1. CDR1 SGHTA and CDR2 FQGTGA come from the germline V gene. The CDR3 has 14 amino acids. J was trimmed by 6 bases and V by 4 bases; bases with no gene match: 5. The CDR3 region is CASSSTTGGNEQFF. In DNA, the CDR3 is TGTGCCAGCAGCTCTACAACAGGGGGCAATGAGCAGTTCTTC.